The 27 T cell receptor beta chains below were found in one sample sequenced in a study of human T cells and chemical hapten exposure. TCRdb itself ran the RACE reads through MiXCR, one entry per CDR3 protein. The repertoire has roughly 94,000 distinct CDR3 sequences, 9.3% of them found once; the top ten carry just over 2%. As to time point: patch test 2, 6 weeks after DPC sensitization. Sample treatment: therapeutic diphenylcyclopropenone sensitization with weekly scalp DPC. Here the sequenced sample was whole blood, taken in connection with sensitization to the hapten diphenylcyclopropenone (DPC). Every receptor here comes from a woman between 35 and 50 years old with alopecia areata. Some clones in this sample may be carry-over from other donors' samples.

The chain employs TRBV7-2 and TRBJ2-3, with unresolved D. Looked up from germline, CDR1 is SGHTA and CDR2 is FQGNSA. The CDR3 runs to 15 residues. Trimming shortened V by 2 bases and J by 3 bases, and 12 bases separated the two germline ends. The CDR3: CASSLRRERTDTQYF. DNA for the CDR3: TGTGCCAGCAGCTTAAGGAGAGAGAGAACAGATACGCAGTATTTT.

The genes are TRBV6-1 and TRBJ1-1; D unresolved. This CDR3 spans 12 amino acids. V lost 6 bases and J 1 base, leaving 6 bases between the germline ends. CDR1 MNHNS and CDR2 SASEGT come from the germline V gene. The CDR3 is CASSRQNTEAFF. DNA for the CDR3: TGTGCCAGCAGCCGACAGAACACTGAAGCTTTCTTT.

This clonotype was counted at least ten times. The V and J genes are TRBV29-1 and TRBJ2-5; the match to TRBD1 covers 8 bases. V lost 1 base, J lost 2 bases, and 6 bases stayed unmatched. The CDR3 extends over 15 amino acids. The germline gives CDR1 SQVTM, CDR2 ANQGSEA. This chain's CDR3 is CSVEVTGVEQETQYF. The CDR3 nucleotides read TGCAGCGTTGAAGTGACAGGGGTTGAACAAGAGACCCAGTACTTC.

This clonotype has only a few counts. The rearrangement joins TRBV4-1 to TRBJ1-1; perhaps TRBD1 as D (5 bases). CDR1 is MGHRA, CDR2 YSYEKL, per germline. V was shortened by 1 base and J by 0 bases, with 12 bases between the two germline ends. CDR3 size: 16 residues. The CDR3 protein is CASSQGRAGLNTEAFF. In nucleotides, the CDR3 is TGCGCCAGCAGCCAAGGGAGGGCAGGGTTGAACACTGAAGCTTTCTTT.

As for this clonotype: A much larger clone sits a single nucleotide away, making a read error possible. The chain couples TRBV27 to TRBJ2-5; unclear D gene. Germline CDR1 and CDR2: MNHEY and SMNVEV (reference sequence). The CDR3 has 12 amino acids. CDR3 sequence reads: CAGSLLGETQYF. For the CDR3, the DNA is TGTGCCGGCAGTTTGCTCGGGGAGACCCAGTACTTC.

This clonotype was seen repeatedly, ten times or more. Here the CDR3 DNA reads TGTGCCAGCAGTTTAGGGGGCGCGGTTGGGGAGCTGTTTTTT. Its protein product is CASSLGGAVGELFF. The rearrangement links TRBV27 to TRBJ2-2; a weak D match, TRBD1 (6 bases). The CDR3 consists of 14 residues. CDR1 is MNHEY and CDR2 is SMNVEV in the germline V gene (reference sequence). Trimming pared 2 bases from V and 8 bases from J, leaving 12 bases between.

This clonotype has a count of ten or more. V gene TRBV18 combines with J gene TRBJ2-4; TRBD1 agrees at 9 bases. V shed 3 bases, J shed 6 bases, and the junction held 6 bases outside the gene matches. The CDR3 has 15 amino acids. Germline V gives CDR1 KGHSH, CDR2 LQKENI. CDR3 residues: CASSPRGQGINIQYF. CDR3 nucleotides: TGTGCCAGCTCACCGAGAGGACAGGGGATAAACATTCAGTACTTC.

This clonotype was counted between two and nine times. The chain links TRBV20-1 to TRBJ2-4; 7 bases agree with TRBD2. V dropped 3 bases and J dropped 6; count of bases not matched to a gene: 11. Per the germline V gene, CDR1 is DFQATT and CDR2 is SNEGSKA (reference sequence). CDR3 length equals 15 residues. CDR3 amino acids: CSASPRGSGLNIQYF. For the CDR3, the DNA is TGCAGTGCTAGCCCCCGCGGGAGCGGATTAAACATTCAGTACTTC.

This clonotype was seen ten or more times. The rearrangement uses TRBV5-6 and TRBJ2-1; possibly TRBD2 for D (5 bases). Trimming removed 1 base at V and 5 bases at J, with 13 bases between. CDR1 and CDR2 (germline): SGHDT, YYEEEE. This CDR3 has 15 residues. CDR3 DNA sequence: TGTGCCAGCAGCTTGATTAGCGCAGTCAACAATGAGCAGTTCTTC. Translating gives CASSLISAVNNEQFF.

This clonotype was found many times. V is TRBV10-3 and J is TRBJ1-6; D might be TRBD1 (6 bases). This CDR3 region has 13 residues. Trimming left V 7 bases short and J 7 bases short, with 11 bases between. The germline V gene encodes CDR1 ENHRY and CDR2 SYGVKD. The CDR3 DNA follows: TGTGCCATCACCCGGACAGTCAATTCACCCCTCCACTTT. Protein sequence: CAITRTVNSPLHF.

This clonotype was recorded at least ten times. This chain links TRBV27 with TRBJ2-3; D uncertain. Looked up from germline, CDR1 is MNHEY and CDR2 is SMNVEV (reference sequence). The CDR3 length is 13 residues. V lost 0 bases, J lost 2 bases, and 3 bases lay in between. The CDR3 bases are TGTGCCAGCAGTTTATCGACCACAGATACGCAGTATTTT. Its protein is CASSLSTTDTQYF.

This clonotype was seen many times. The chain has TRBV5-1 and TRBJ2-3; D is ambiguous. With 5 bases removed from V and 5 bases from J, the gap between germline ends came to 15 bases. The germline V gene has CDR1 SGHRS and CDR2 YFSETQ. The CDR3 length is 14 residues. CDR3 coding DNA: TGCGCCAGCAGTCCATCCATGTTGGGAGATACGCAGTATTTT. Protein sequence: CASSPSMLGDTQYF.

This clonotype has ten or more counts. This chain links TRBV6-2 or TRBV6-3 with TRBJ1-1, with D uncertain. The germline V and J ends were trimmed by 2 bases and 2 bases, with 9 bases remaining between them. Germline CDR1 reads MNHEY; CDR2 reads SVGEGT. The CDR3 has 14 residues. The CDR3 region is CASSYQGPNTEAFF. Written as DNA, the CDR3 is TGTGCCAGCAGTTACCAAGGGCCTAACACTGAAGCTTTCTTT.

This clonotype was recorded at least ten times. The gene calls are TRBV30 and TRBJ2-3, with 10 bases that match TRBD2. The CDR3 runs 14 residues. CDR1 is GTSNPN, CDR2 SVGIG, per germline (reference sequence). Trimming took 5 bases from V and 7 from J; bases not matched to a gene: 9. This CDR3 is CAWATGTSDHTQYF. CDR3 nucleotide sequence: TGTGCCTGGGCCACCGGGACTAGCGACCATACGCAGTATTTT.

This chain links TRBV20-1 with TRBJ1-3, with TRBD1 matching 7 bases. The junction had 8 bases not matched to a gene; V was cut back by 2 bases and J by 4 bases. The CDR3 is 15 residues long. Germline V gene lookup returns CDR1 DFQATT and CDR2 SNEGSKA (reference sequence). This CDR3 reads CSARPTTGTGNTIYF. The CDR3 nucleotides are TGCAGTGCTAGACCCACGACAGGGACGGGAAACACCATATATTTT.

This clonotype was detected ten times or more. One junction end does not reproduce the germline sequence, and a read error may be involved. DNA of the CDR3: TGTGCTAGCAGCTACCGGACTAGCGGGAGATTAGCAGTTCGAGATACGCAGTATTTT. This codes for CASSYRTSGRLAVRDTQYF. The genes are TRBV7-7 and TRBJ2-3, with 13 bases aligning to TRBD2. The CDR3 runs to 19 residues. CDR1 is SSHAT and CDR2 is FNYEAQ in the germline V gene (reference sequence).

The chain has TRBV5-4 and TRBJ2-2, with 9 bases that match TRBD1. Germline V gene lookup returns CDR1 SGHNT and CDR2 YYREEE (reference sequence). The CDR3 sequence is 15 residues long. Germline trimming cut 6 bases from V and 2 bases from J; bases unmatched to any gene: 5. The CDR3 protein is CASTVGQGNTGELFF. The CDR3 DNA reads as TGTGCCAGCACCGTGGGACAGGGTAACACCGGGGAGCTGTTTTTT.

This clonotype was seen ten or more times. The gene calls are TRBV6-5 and TRBJ1-1, with unresolved D. Germline lookup yields CDR1 MNHEY and CDR2 SVGAGI. This CDR3 has 14 amino acids. Trimming left V 7 bases short and J 3 bases short, with 15 bases between. The CDR3 DNA follows: TGTGCCAGCAATCCGAACGGTCACGACACTGAAGCTTTCTTT. Protein: CASNPNGHDTEAFF.

This clonotype was recorded at least ten times. This rearrangement joins TRBV6-1 to TRBJ2-2; either TRBD1 or TRBD2 may supply D (5 bases each). Germline CDR1 is MNHNS and CDR2 is SASEGT. This CDR3 is 14 amino acids long. V dropped 10 bases and J dropped 1 base, with 13 bases sitting between them. DNA for the CDR3: TGTGCCACCCCGGGACCCCTGAACACCGGGGAGCTGTTTTTT. Residues: CATPGPLNTGELFF.

The chain links TRBV4-1 to TRBJ1-6; TRBD1 matches 7 bases. Germline values: CDR1 MGHRA, CDR2 YSYEKL. The CDR3 length is 15 residues. Unmatched junction bases numbered 6, after V lost 1 base and J lost 9 bases. DNA for the CDR3: TGCGCCAGCAGCCAAGGTAGACAGGGAATTTCACCCCTCCACTTT. Amino acid sequence: CASSQGRQGISPLHF.

This clonotype showed up just a few times. The germline gene is not matched at one end of the junction; a read error may be the cause. The V and J genes are TRBV10-2 and TRBJ1-1; D gene ambiguous. Germline CDR1 and CDR2: WSHSY and SAAADI. This CDR3 spans 15 amino acids. The DNA for the CDR3 is TGCGCCAGCAGTGAGGGAGGCCGGTCTGTCACTGAGGCTTTCTTT. It specifies CASSEGGRSVTEAFF.

This clonotype was seen many times. The CDR3 nucleotides read TGTGCCAGCAGCCTGCAGACCCTCACCGGGGGTGAAGCTTTCTTT. Its translation: CASSLQTLTGGEAFF. The chain combines TRBV7-9 with TRBJ1-1, with D perhaps TRBD1 (5 bases). The germline gives CDR1 SEHNR, CDR2 FQNEAQ (reference sequence). The CDR3 extends over 15 amino acids. Trimming took 5 bases from V and 7 from J, leaving 20 bases between them.

Comment on this clonotype: A read error may explain this, as a much larger clone is one base away. This rearrangement joins TRBV20-1 to TRBJ1-3; D is unclear. In germline, CDR1 is DFQATT, CDR2 SNEGSKA (reference sequence). The CDR3 covers 14 residues. The CDR3 nucleotides read TGCAATGCAGAAGACTCGAGCTCTGGAAACACCATATATTTT. Amino acid sequence: CNAEDSSSGNTIYF.

This clonotype was recorded at least ten times. The genes are TRBV5-1 and TRBJ2-3, with D uncertain. The V end lost 6 bases, the J end lost 6 bases, and 11 bases lay between the germline ends. The CDR3 is made up of 12 amino acids. Per germline, CDR1 SGHRS and CDR2 YFSETQ. CDR3 protein: CASNVERDTQYF. CDR3 coding DNA: TGCGCCAGCAACGTAGAGAGGGATACGCAGTATTTT.

This clonotype came up a few times. The rearrangement joins TRBV29-1 to TRBJ1-5; perhaps TRBD1 as D (6 bases). Germline CDR1 SQVTM, CDR2 ANQGSEA. This CDR3 contains 13 residues. Trimming pared 5 bases from V and 6 bases from J, leaving 14 bases between. The CDR3 region has the DNA TGCAGCGTTAGCGGGGGGGGCAGTCAGCCCCAGCATTTT. Amino acids: CSVSGGGSQPQHF.

This clonotype was seen a few times. The gene calls are TRBV4-2 and TRBJ2-1; tentatively, D is TRBD1 (5 bases). This CDR3 contains 16 residues. Trimming shortened V by 0 bases and J by 3 bases, and 12 bases separated the two germline ends. Germline loops: CDR1 LGHNA, CDR2 YNFKEQ. The CDR3 sequence: CASSQEGARGYNEQFF. The CDR3 DNA reads TGTGCCAGCAGCCAAGAAGGGGCTAGAGGCTACAATGAGCAGTTCTTC.

The chain combines TRBV28 with TRBJ2-6; perhaps TRBD2 as D (6 bases). Trimming pared 10 bases from V and 2 bases from J, leaving 12 bases between. Germline loops: CDR1 MDHEN, CDR2 SYDVKM. The CDR3 length is 14 residues. DNA for the CDR3: TGTGCCACCATGGGACTTGCTGGGGCCAACGTCCTGACTTTC. Translation: CATMGLAGANVLTF.